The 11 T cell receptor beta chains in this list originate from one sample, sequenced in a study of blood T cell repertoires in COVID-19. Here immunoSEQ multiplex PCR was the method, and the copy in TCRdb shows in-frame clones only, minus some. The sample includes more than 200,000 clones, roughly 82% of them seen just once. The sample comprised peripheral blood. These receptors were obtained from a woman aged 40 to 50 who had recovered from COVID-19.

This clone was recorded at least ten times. Here the CDR3 reads CASSPHWGGPYEQYF. CDR3 DNA: TGTGCCAGCAGTCCTCACTGGGGGGGGCCCTACGAGCAGTACTTC. J is TRBJ2-7 and V is TRBV6-5; D is perhaps TRBD2 (7 bases). V dropped 5 bases and J dropped 2 bases, with 16 bases sitting between them. CDR3 length equals 15 residues. Germline lookup yields CDR1 MNHEY and CDR2 SVGAGI.

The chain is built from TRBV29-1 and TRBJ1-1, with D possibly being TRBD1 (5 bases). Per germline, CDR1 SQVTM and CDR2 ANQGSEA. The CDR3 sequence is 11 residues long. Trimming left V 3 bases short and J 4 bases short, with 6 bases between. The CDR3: CSVDGATEAFF. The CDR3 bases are TGCAGCGTTGATGGGGCCACTGAAGCTTTCTTT.

The CDR3 spells CASSGETQYF. The CDR3 bases are TGTGCCAGCTCCGGAGAGACCCAGTACTTC. This sequence joins TRBV18 and TRBJ2-5; D remains unclear. Germline V CDR1 and CDR2: KGHSH, LQKENI. Trimming removed 6 bases from V and 4 bases from J, with 3 bases in between. The CDR3 has 10 residues.

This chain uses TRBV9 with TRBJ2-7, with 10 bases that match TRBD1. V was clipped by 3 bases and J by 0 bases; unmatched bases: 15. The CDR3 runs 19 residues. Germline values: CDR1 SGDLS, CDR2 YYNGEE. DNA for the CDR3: TGTGCCAGCAGCGCCTCCCCGGGACAGGGGTTCCTGAGCTCCTACGAGCAGTACTTC. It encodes CASSASPGQGFLSSYEQYF.

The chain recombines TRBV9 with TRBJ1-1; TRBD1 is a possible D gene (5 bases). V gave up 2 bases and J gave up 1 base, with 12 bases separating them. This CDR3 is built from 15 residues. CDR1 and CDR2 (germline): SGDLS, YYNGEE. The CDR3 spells CASSVDRGTNTEAFF. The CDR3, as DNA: TGTGCCAGCAGCGTCGATCGGGGGACGAACACTGAAGCTTTCTTT.

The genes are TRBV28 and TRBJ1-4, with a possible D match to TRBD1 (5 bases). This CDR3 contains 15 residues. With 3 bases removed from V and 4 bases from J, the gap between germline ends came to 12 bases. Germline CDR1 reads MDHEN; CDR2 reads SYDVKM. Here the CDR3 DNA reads TGTGCCAGCAGTTTGGGAGGGGCCCTTAATGAAAAACTGTTTTTT. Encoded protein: CASSLGGALNEKLFF.

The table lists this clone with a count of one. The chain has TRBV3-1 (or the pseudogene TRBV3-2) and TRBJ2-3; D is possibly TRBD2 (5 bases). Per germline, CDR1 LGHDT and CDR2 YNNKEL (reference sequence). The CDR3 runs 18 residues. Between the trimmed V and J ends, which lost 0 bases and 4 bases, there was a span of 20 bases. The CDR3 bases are TGTGCCAGCAGCCAAGATCGTTCTAGGCTAGCTATCCCAGATACGCAGTATTTT. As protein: CASSQDRSRLAIPDTQYF.

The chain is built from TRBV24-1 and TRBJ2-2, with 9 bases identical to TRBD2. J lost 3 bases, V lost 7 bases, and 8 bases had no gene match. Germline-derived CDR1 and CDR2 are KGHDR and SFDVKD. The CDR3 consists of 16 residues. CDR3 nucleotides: TGTGCCACCAGCAGCCAGCGGGGGGTTGACACCGGGGAGCTGTTTTTT. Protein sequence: CATSSQRGVDTGELFF.

The CDR3 here is CASSLAGTVVNEQFF. The DNA of the CDR3 is TGTGCCAGCAGCTTAGCCGGGACAGTCGTGAATGAGCAGTTCTTC. The genes are TRBV7-2 and TRBJ2-1; 7 bases agree with TRBD1. This CDR3 comprises 15 residues. V lost 0 bases to trimming and J lost 7 bases; unmatched junction nucleotides: 6. Germline V gene sequence: CDR1 SGHTA, CDR2 FQGNSA.

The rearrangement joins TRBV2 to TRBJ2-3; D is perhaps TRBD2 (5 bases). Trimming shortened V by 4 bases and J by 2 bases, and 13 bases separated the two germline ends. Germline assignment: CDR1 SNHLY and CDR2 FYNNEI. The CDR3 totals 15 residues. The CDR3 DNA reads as TGTGCCAGCAGTGGGGCCCCCCGGGACACAGATACGCAGTATTTT. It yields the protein CASSGAPRDTDTQYF.

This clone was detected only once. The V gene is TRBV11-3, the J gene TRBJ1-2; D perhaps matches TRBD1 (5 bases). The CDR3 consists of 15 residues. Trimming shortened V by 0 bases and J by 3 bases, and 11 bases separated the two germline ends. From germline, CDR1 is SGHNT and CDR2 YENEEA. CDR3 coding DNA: TGTGCCAGCAGCTTAGATGCCAGGGTTGACTATGGCTACACCTTC. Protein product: CASSLDARVDYGYTF.